The 22 T cell receptor beta chains presented below share a single source sample, sequenced in a study of blood T cell repertoires in COVID-19. Assay: immunoSEQ multiplex PCR; the TCRdb copy retains only in-frame clones and omits some. The sample yields around 220,000 clones, 80% to 85% seen once. Specimen: PBMCs or T cells enriched from blood (not recorded which). The source of these receptors is a woman in her 40s who had recovered from COVID-19.

This sequence joins TRBV9 and TRBJ1-2; 10 bases map to TRBD1. Trimming at V came to 1 base and at J to 3 bases, leaving 12 bases not matched to a gene. This CDR3 region has 18 residues. Germline loops: CDR1 SGDLS, CDR2 YYNGEE. The CDR3 bases are TGTGCCAGCAGCGTATCCCCGGAGACCGGGACAGGGGACTATGGCTACACCTTC. Translating it yields CASSVSPETGTGDYGYTF.

V gene TRBV27 combines with J gene TRBJ2-7; D gene ambiguous. Germline V gene data show CDR1 as MNHEY and CDR2 as SMNVEV (reference sequence). This CDR3 has 13 amino acids. Deletions cut 6 bases from V and 1 base from J, with 10 bases between. The CDR3 sequence: CASRRAGSYEQYF. As DNA, the CDR3 is TGTGCCAGCAGAAGAGCAGGTTCCTACGAGCAGTACTTC.

The chain has TRBV2 and TRBJ1-2; 7 nucleotides match TRBD1. The CDR3 has 13 residues. With V trimmed by 7 bases and J by 7 bases, 9 bases remained unmatched. Germline loops: CDR1 SNHLY, CDR2 FYNNEI. CDR3 nucleotides: TGTGCCAGCACCCGGCGGACAGGCCGTGGCTACACCTTC. Amino acids: CASTRRTGRGYTF.

This chain connects TRBV15 to TRBJ2-7; 9 bases align to TRBD1. CDR1 LNHNV and CDR2 YYDKDF come from the germline V gene (reference sequence). The CDR3 totals 15 residues. V lost 1 base, J lost 3 bases, and 4 bases stayed unmatched. DNA for the CDR3: TGTGCCACCAGCAGAGGCGGACAGGGGATCTACGAGCAGTACTTC. It codes for CATSRGGQGIYEQYF.

CDR3 in amino acids: CAISERGWGLAQNNEQFF. CDR3 nucleotides: TGTGCCATCAGTGAGAGGGGTTGGGGACTAGCGCAAAACAATGAGCAGTTCTTC. V usage is TRBV10-3 and J usage is TRBJ2-1; 10 nucleotides agree with TRBD2. The V and J ends lost 2 bases and 5 bases, in that order; junction bases with no gene match: 12. The CDR3 length is 18 residues. Germline values: CDR1 ENHRY, CDR2 SYGVKD.

The chain employs TRBV27 and TRBJ2-5; D is perhaps TRBD1 (5 bases). Trimming cost V 5 bases and J 4 bases, with 14 bases left between them. The germline CDR1 and CDR2 sequences are MNHEY and SMNVEV (reference sequence). The CDR3 sequence is 14 residues long. CDR3 nucleotide sequence: TGTGCCAGCAGTCAGCCAGGGTTTCCAGAGACCCAGTACTTC. Translation gives CASSQPGFPETQYF.

In its sample, this clone was seen once. One end of the junction does not line up with germline, which may come from a read error. The rearrangement joins TRBV19 to TRBJ1-3, with 11 bases matching TRBD1. Germline V gene data show CDR1 as LNHDA and CDR2 as SQIVND (reference sequence). The CDR3 loop spans 13 amino acids. In nucleotides, the CDR3 is TGTGCCAGTAGTATGCAACTAGGACAGGGGGCATCCTTT. This codes for CASSMQLGQGASF.

The V and J genes are TRBV6-2 or TRBV6-3 and TRBJ2-3; D remains ambiguous. Germline CDR1 MNHEY, CDR2 SVGEGT. The germline V and J ends were trimmed by 2 bases and 2 bases, with 8 bases remaining between them. The CDR3 contains 14 residues. This chain's CDR3 is CASSYGQNTDTQYF. The CDR3 coding sequence is TGTGCCAGCAGTTACGGGCAAAACACAGATACGCAGTATTTT.

V and J are TRBV10-3 and TRBJ2-1; D is undetermined. The ends were cut back, 0 bases at V and 3 bases at J, with 6 bases in the middle. The CDR3 is 14 residues long. Germline V gene sequence: CDR1 ENHRY, CDR2 SYGVKD. Here the CDR3 reads CAISESGGYNEQFF. In DNA form, the CDR3 reads TGTGCCATCAGTGAGTCCGGCGGCTACAATGAGCAGTTCTTC.

The chain employs TRBV7-2 and TRBJ2-5; the D gene is possibly TRBD2 (5 bases). The CDR3 length is 13 residues. The ends were cut back, 5 bases at V and 3 bases at J, with 10 bases in the middle. Germline V gene sequence: CDR1 SGHTA, CDR2 FQGNSA. CDR3 in DNA: TGTGCCAGCAGCCCTAGCATGGAAGAGACCCAGTACTTC. Translation gives CASSPSMEETQYF.

The CDR3 loop is CASSSNSIVGTGGYEQYF. Here the CDR3 DNA reads TGTGCCAGCAGCTCCAATAGCATCGTCGGGACAGGAGGTTACGAGCAGTACTTC. This sequence joins TRBV11-2 and TRBJ2-7; TRBD1 aligns across 8 bases. CDR3 length equals 18 residues. CDR1 SGHAT and CDR2 FQNNGV come from the germline V gene. Trimming at V came to 4 bases and at J to 4 bases, leaving 18 bases not matched to a gene. The entire variable domain, with the rest obtained from reference TRBV11-2 and TRBJ2-7, is as follows: EAGVAQSPRYKIIEKRQSVAFWCNPISGHATLYWYQQILGQGPKLLIQFQNNGVVDDSQLPKDRFSAERLKGVDSTLKIQPAKLEDSAVYLCASSSNSIVGTGGYEQYFGPGTRLTVT.

The gene calls are TRBV5-5 and TRBJ1-4; D is undetermined. V shed 1 base and J shed 0 bases, with 7 bases lying between them. The CDR3 runs 15 residues. CDR1 is SGHKS and CDR2 is YYEKEE in the germline V gene (reference sequence). The CDR3 is CASSLYRSTNEKLFF. In DNA form, the CDR3 reads TGTGCCAGCAGCTTGTACAGATCAACTAATGAAAAACTGTTTTTT.

This chain uses TRBV7-8 with TRBJ1-4; the match to TRBD1 covers 7 bases. After removal of 5 bases from V and 6 bases from J, the junction contained 9 bases not matched to a gene. Germline V gene data show CDR1 as SGHVS and CDR2 as FQNEAQ. The CDR3 runs 15 residues. CDR3 region: CASSGETGWDEKLFF. The CDR3 DNA sequence: TGTGCCAGCAGCGGAGAGACAGGGTGGGATGAAAAACTGTTTTTT.

This clone was detected only once. As DNA, the CDR3 is TGTGCCAGTAGTAGGTCCACCGGGACAGGGGGCAATCAGCCCCAGCATTTT. Encoded protein: CASSRSTGTGGNQPQHF. V and J are TRBV19 and TRBJ1-5, with TRBD1 matching over 10 bases. V lost 4 bases and J lost 2; bases outside the gene matches: 8. Germline values: CDR1 LNHDA, CDR2 SQIVND (reference sequence). The CDR3 consists of 17 residues.

The J gene is TRBJ2-5, the V gene TRBV27; 8 bases match TRBD2. The CDR3 runs 15 residues. Looked up from germline, CDR1 is MNHEY and CDR2 is SMNVEV (reference sequence). The junction had 12 bases not matched to a gene; V was cut back by 8 bases and J by 4 bases. The CDR3 DNA reads as TGTGCCAGCTCCCCCCAGCGGGAGAGCGGAGAGACCCAGTACTTC. Translating gives CASSPQRESGETQYF.

The chain recombines TRBV20-1 with TRBJ2-3; D is unclear. Trimming took off 3 bases at V and 3 bases at J, with 13 bases between the two ends. The CDR3 covers 14 residues. Per germline, CDR1 DFQATT and CDR2 SNEGSKA (reference sequence). DNA for the CDR3: TGCAGTGCTAGTAGTAGTAGTGCGACAGATACGCAGTATTTT. Amino acid sequence: CSASSSSATDTQYF.

The chain recombines TRBV6-5 with TRBJ2-2; 7 bases agree with TRBD1. The CDR3 is 15 residues long. Per germline, CDR1 MNHEY and CDR2 SVGAGI. The V gene end was trimmed by 6 bases and the J gene end by 3 bases; junction bases not matched to a gene: 7. The CDR3 reads CASSLRTGYTGELFF. CDR3 in DNA: TGTGCCAGCAGCCTCCGGACAGGCTACACCGGGGAGCTGTTTTTT.

J is TRBJ2-3 and V is TRBV5-4; 10 positions agree with TRBD2. After removal of 5 bases from V and 3 bases from J, the junction contained 3 bases not matched to a gene. The germline CDR1 and CDR2 sequences are SGHNT and YYREEE (reference sequence). This CDR3 is built from 14 residues. CDR3 bases: TGTGCCAGCAGTTCTAGCGGGAGAACAGATACGCAGTATTTT. Translating it yields CASSSSGRTDTQYF.

DNA for the CDR3: TGTGCCAGCAGCCAACGGACTAGCGGGGCTTGGGATGAGCAGTTCTTC. This encodes CASSQRTSGAWDEQFF. This chain joins TRBV14 and TRBJ2-1; 12 bases match TRBD2. V trimming: 2 bases; J trimming: 8 bases; junction bases outside the gene matches: 7. Germline V lookup: CDR1 SGHDN, CDR2 FVKESK. CDR3 size: 16 residues.

V gene TRBV5-1 combines with J gene TRBJ1-3; a possible D gene is TRBD1 (6 bases). Germline V gives CDR1 SGHRS, CDR2 YFSETQ. V lost 4 bases and J lost 2, with 16 bases in between. This CDR3 region has 16 residues. For the CDR3, the DNA is TGCGCCAGCAGCCCATTGGGGGGGGCGGCTGGAAACACCATATATTTT. Its translation: CASSPLGGAAGNTIYF. Complete variable domain (other parts from reference TRBV5-1 and TRBJ1-3): KAGVTQTPRYLIKTRGQQVTLSCSPISGHRSVSWYQQTPGQGLQFLFEYFSETQRNKGNFPGRFSGRQFSNSRSEMNVSTLELGDSALYLCASSPLGGAAGNTIYFGEGSWLTVV.

The chain joins TRBV27 to TRBJ2-2, with 12 bases that match TRBD2. The CDR3 contains 15 residues. V shed 6 bases, J shed 5 bases, and the junction held 4 bases outside the gene matches. The germline CDR1 and CDR2 sequences are MNHEY and SMNVEV (reference sequence). The CDR3: CASSRTSGNTGELFF. The CDR3 bases are TGTGCCAGCAGCCGGACTAGCGGGAATACCGGGGAGCTGTTTTTT.

The rearrangement joins TRBV3-1 (or the pseudogene TRBV3-2) to TRBJ1-2, with no clear D. Trimming took off 4 bases at V and 8 bases at J, with 14 bases between the two ends. CDR1 and CDR2 (germline): LGHDT, YNNKEL (reference sequence). This CDR3 region has 13 residues. CDR3: CASSRQEGYGYTF. The CDR3 DNA reads as TGTGCCAGCAGCCGTCAAGAGGGATACGGCTACACCTTC.